Each of the 2 T cell receptor beta chains below was sequenced from the same sample in a study of blood T cell repertoires in COVID-19. Sequencing used immunoSEQ multiplex PCR; TCRdb keeps in-frame clones, though not all of them. The sample comprises 120,000 to 150,000 clones, over 70% of which are singletons, and 8.6% rests with the top ten. Sequencing used peripheral blood. Source of these receptors: a man between 45 and 60 years old with active or convalescent COVID-19.

This clone was seen a single time. The CDR3 DNA is TGTGCCAGCAGTCCCGGACTAGCGGGAGTCTACGAGCAGTACTTC. Its protein product is CASSPGLAGVYEQYF. The rearrangement links TRBV3-1 (or the pseudogene TRBV3-2) to TRBJ2-7; 13 bases line up with TRBD2. V shed 6 bases and J 3 bases; nucleotides not matched to a gene: 5. The CDR3 has 15 amino acids. CDR1 and CDR2 from the germline V gene are LGHDT and YNNKEL (reference sequence).

The chain combines TRBV5-1 with TRBJ2-5, with TRBD2 matching 8 bases. CDR3 size: 19 residues. Germline trimming cut 0 bases from V and 0 bases from J; bases unmatched to any gene: 13. Germline V gene sequence: CDR1 SGHRS, CDR2 YFSETQ. The CDR3 spells CASSLATSGGNSYQETQYF. In nucleotides, the CDR3 is TGCGCCAGCAGCTTGGCCACTAGCGGAGGGAACTCGTACCAAGAGACCCAGTACTTC.